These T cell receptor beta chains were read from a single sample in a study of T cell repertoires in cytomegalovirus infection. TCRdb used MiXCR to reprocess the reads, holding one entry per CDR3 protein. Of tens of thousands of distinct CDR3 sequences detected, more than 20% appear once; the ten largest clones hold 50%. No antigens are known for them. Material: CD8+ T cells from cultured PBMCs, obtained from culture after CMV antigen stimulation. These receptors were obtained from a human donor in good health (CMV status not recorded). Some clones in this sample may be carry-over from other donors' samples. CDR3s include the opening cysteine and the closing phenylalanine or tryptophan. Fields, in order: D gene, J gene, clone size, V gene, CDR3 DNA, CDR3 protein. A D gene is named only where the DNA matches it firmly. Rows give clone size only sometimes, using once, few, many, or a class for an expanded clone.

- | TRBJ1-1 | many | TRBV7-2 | TGTGCCAGCAGCTTAACGACGAAGGACACTGAAGCTTTCTTT | CASSLTTKDTEAFF
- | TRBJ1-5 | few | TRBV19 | TGTGCCAGTAGTATAGACCCGGTGGGTAGCAGCAATCAGCCCCAGCATTTT | CASSIDPVGSSNQPQHF
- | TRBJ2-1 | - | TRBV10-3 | TGTGCCACCCTCTTGGGGGGTGGTATCGTTCATGAGCAGTTCTTC | CATLLGGGIVHEQFF
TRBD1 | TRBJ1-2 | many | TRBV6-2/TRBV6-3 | TGTGCCAGCAGCTTCTCCGGGACAGGAGACAACTATGGCTACACCTTC | CASSFSGTGDNYGYTF
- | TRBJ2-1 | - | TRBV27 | TGTGCCAGCAGTTTTTCTTTAGGGGCCTACAATGAGCAGTTCTTC | CASSFSLGAYNEQFF
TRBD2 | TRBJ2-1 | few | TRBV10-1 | TGCGCCAGCAGTGGAGCCAGCGGGAGGTATGAGCAGTTCTTC | CASSGASGRYEQFF
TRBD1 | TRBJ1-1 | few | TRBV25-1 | TGTGCCAGCAGTGACCCAACACATACCCCCATCGGACAGGGGAACACTGAAGCTTTCTTT | CASSDPTHTPIGQGNTEAFF
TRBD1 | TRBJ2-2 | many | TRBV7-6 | TGTGCCAGCAGCTTAGATAGGACAGGGGGCGAGAATACCGGGGAGCTGTTTTTT | CASSLDRTGGENTGELFF
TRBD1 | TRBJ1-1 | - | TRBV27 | TGTGCCAGCAGTTTTTTGGGACAGAGGCTTGACACTGAAGCTTTCTTT | CASSFLGQRLDTEAFF
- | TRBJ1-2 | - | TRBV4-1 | TGCGCCAGCAGCCAAGATCGGGGGATGGTGAGGGGCTACACCTTC | CASSQDRGMVRGYTF
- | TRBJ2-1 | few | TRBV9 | TGTGCCAGCAGCGTGAGAGGAGGGGGTGGGGGTGAGCAGTTCTTC | CASSVRGGGGGEQFF
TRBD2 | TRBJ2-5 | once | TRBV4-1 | TGCGCCAGCAGCCAAATTCCGGGACTAGCGGGGCAAGAGACCCAGTACTTC | CASSQIPGLAGQETQYF
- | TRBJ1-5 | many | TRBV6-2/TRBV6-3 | TGTGCCAGCAGTTACTGGGACACAGGAGGTCAGCCCCAGCATTTT | CASSYWDTGGQPQHF
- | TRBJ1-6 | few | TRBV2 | TGTGCCAGCAGTGAAAGGGGAAGTGCACCCCTCCACTTT | CASSERGSAPLHF
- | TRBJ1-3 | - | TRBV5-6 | TGTGCCAGCAGCCCCTCTCAGGGACAATGGAACACCATATATTTT | CASSPSQGQWNTIYF
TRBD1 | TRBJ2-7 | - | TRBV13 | TGTGCCAGCAGCGTCGGCAGGGGGATCTACGAGCAGTACTTC | CASSVGRGIYEQYF
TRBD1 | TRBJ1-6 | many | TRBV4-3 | TGCGCCAGCAGCCAAGATAGGACAGGGGGGAATTCACCCCTCCACTTT | CASSQDRTGGNSPLHF
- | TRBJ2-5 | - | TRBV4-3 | TGCGCCAGCAGCCAAGATTGGGTTGGCGAAGAGACCCAGTACTTC | CASSQDWVGEETQYF
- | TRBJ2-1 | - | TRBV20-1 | TGCAGTGCTCCGGACCTGAGGAGCTCCTACAATGAGCAGTTCTTC | CSAPDLRSSYNEQFF
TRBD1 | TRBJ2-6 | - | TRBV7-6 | TGTGCCAGCAGCCCCGGGACAGTCTCTGGGGCCAACGTCCTGACTTTC | CASSPGTVSGANVLTF
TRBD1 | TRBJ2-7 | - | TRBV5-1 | TGCGCCAGCAGCGTCGGACAGGGGCCAGGAGAGCAGTACTTC | CASSVGQGPGEQYF
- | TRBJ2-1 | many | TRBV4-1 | TGCGCCAGCAGCCAACTGGACAGTACGGATGAGCAGTTCTTC | CASSQLDSTDEQFF
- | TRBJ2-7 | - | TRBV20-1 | TGCAGTGCTAGACCCGACACCTTATCCTACGAGCAGTACTTC | CSARPDTLSYEQYF
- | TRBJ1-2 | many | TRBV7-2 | TGTGCCAGCAGCTGGGGGGGCGGCTACACCTTC | CASSWGGGYTF
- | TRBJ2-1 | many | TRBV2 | TGTGCCAGCAGTGATGGGGGAGTTCGGTTCTTC | CASSDGGVRFF
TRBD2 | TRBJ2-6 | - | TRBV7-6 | TGTGCCAGCAGCTTAGCGGCGGGAGCGTCCTCTGGGGCCAACGTCCTGACTTTC | CASSLAAGASSGANVLTF
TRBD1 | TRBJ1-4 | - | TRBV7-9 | TGTGCCAGCAGCTTAGCGCGGGGGGGACAGGAAAAACTGTTTTTT | CASSLARGGQEKLFF
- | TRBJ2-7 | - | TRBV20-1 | TGCAGTGCTAGAGATATCCCGGACCCTTCCTACGAGCAGTACTTC | CSARDIPDPSYEQYF
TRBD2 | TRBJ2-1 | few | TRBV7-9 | TGTGCCAGCAGAAAGACTAGCGGGGGGGCCAATGAGCAGTTCTTC | CASRKTSGGANEQFF
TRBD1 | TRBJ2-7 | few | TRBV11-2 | TGTGCCAGCAGCCAAAACAGGGGGCCTGACTTC | CASSQNRGPDF
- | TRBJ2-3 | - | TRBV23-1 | TGCGCCAGCACCCCGAGAGGGCAGTCCCCAGATACGCAGTATTTT | CASTPRGQSPDTQYF
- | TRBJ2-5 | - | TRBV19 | TGTGCCAGTAGTCCCCGGGGTAGCTGGCAAGAGACCCAGTACTTC | CASSPRGSWQETQYF
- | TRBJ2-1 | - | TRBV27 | TGTGCCACCTCACGGGGCAATGAGCAGTTCTTC | CATSRGNEQFF
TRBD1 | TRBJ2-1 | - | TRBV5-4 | TGTGCCAGCAGCTTTTTTGGACAGGGGCATCCTAATGAGCAGTTCTTC | CASSFFGQGHPNEQFF
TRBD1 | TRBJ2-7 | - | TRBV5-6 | TGTGCCAGCAGCACCAACAGGGGCCCCTCCTACGAGCAGTACTTC | CASSTNRGPSYEQYF
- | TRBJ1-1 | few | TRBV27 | TGTGCCAGCAGTTTATGGCCAGCGAACACTGAAGCTTTCTTT | CASSLWPANTEAFF
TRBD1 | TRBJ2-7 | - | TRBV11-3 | TGTGCCAGCAGCCCCGCGGGACAGGGGATATACGAGCAGTACTTC | CASSPAGQGIYEQYF
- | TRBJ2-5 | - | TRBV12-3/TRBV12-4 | TGTGCCAGCAGGGGGTTAGGGGAGACCCAGTACTTC | CASRGLGETQYF
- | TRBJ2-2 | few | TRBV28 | TGTGCCAGCAGTCCACCACCGGACAGCCTAATGTTCGGCGGGGAGCTGTTTTTT | CASSPPPDSLMFGGELFF
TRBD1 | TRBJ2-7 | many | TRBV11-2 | TGTGCCAGCAGCTTCGGACAGGGGGACTACGAGCAGTACTTC | CASSFGQGDYEQYF
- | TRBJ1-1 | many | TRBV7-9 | TGTGCCAGCCGCGTAGGGAACACTGAAGCTTTCTTT | CASRVGNTEAFF
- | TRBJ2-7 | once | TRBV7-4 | TGTGCCAGCAGTTTCGGGGACTACGAGCAGTACTTC | CASSFGDYEQYF
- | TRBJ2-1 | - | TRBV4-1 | TGTGCCAGCAGCCAGGCAACGGGACGAGAGCAGTTCTTC | CASSQATGREQFF
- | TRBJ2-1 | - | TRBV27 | TGTGCCAGCAGTTTTAGGGGCCGGAATGAGCAGTTCTTC | CASSFRGRNEQFF
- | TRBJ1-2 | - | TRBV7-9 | TGTGCCAGCAGGTCGGGGTTGGATGGCTACACCTTC | CASRSGLDGYTF
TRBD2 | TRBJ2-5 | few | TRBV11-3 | TGTGCCAGCAGCCGGGGAGGGGAGACCCAGTACTTC | CASSRGGETQYF
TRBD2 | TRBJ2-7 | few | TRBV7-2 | TGTGCCAGCAGCCTAGGGACTAGCGGGAGCGAGCAGTACTTC | CASSLGTSGSEQYF